This T cell receptor beta chain was profiled in a study of cytomegalovirus exposure and HLA in healthy donors. The study, taken as a whole, reports: Presence/absence analyses assumed roughly uniform sequencing depth across donors, which may not hold. Analysis was performed later, and it showed HLA-associated TCR beta chains to be more clonally expanded than equally common others. The authors listed 180 or so TCR beta chains as cytomegalovirus-associated.

60 Vbeta and 13 Jbeta primers were used in PCR. This table comes from immunoSEQ multiplex PCR, and its TCRdb copy is limited to in-frame clones, with some not included. The sample lists around 160,000 clones; approximately 80% were seen once. The CDR3 is 15 residues long. Germline-derived CDR1 and CDR2 are MGHRA and YSYEKL. V was shortened by 0 bases and J by 5 bases, with 11 bases between the two germline ends. This clone was picked up a small number of times. The antigen remains unidentified. The chain links TRBV4-1 to TRBJ1-5; D gene uncertain. This sequence was found in a middle-aged man in good health and CMV-seropositive. Sequenced material: PBMCs. The CDR3 spells CASSQDVPSYQPQHF. CDR3 bases: TGCGCCAGCAGCCAAGATGTCCCCTCCTATCAGCCCCAGCATTTT.